A selection of T cell receptor beta chains follows, all from one sample in a study of shared clonotypes between healthy human individuals. This table comes from immunoSEQ multiplex PCR, and its TCRdb copy is limited to in-frame clones, with some not included. This sample has more than 500,000 clones; 90% to 95% occur once, and the top ten carry about 0.11%. The sequencing input was naive CD8+ T cells sorted from blood. The receptors here all came from a woman between 25 and 40 years old in good health. Each CDR3 is given with its conserved first and last residue. Fields, in order: V gene, CDR3 protein.

v_call: TRBV7-9
cdr3_aa: CASSPSLTGKLYEQYF

v_call: TRBV28
cdr3_aa: CASSTTGYEQFF

v_call: TRBV13
cdr3_aa: CASSLVDPPTGQNTEAFF

v_call: TRBV11-2
cdr3_aa: CASSFTGTNYEQYF

v_call: TRBV5-6
cdr3_aa: CASSLALADTGELFF

v_call: TRBV28
cdr3_aa: CASTFGTGRGAFF

v_call: TRBV28
cdr3_aa: CASSLDTGELFF

v_call: TRBV19
cdr3_aa: CASTELSGNTIYF

v_call: TRBV7-9
cdr3_aa: CASSLGQGIDTQYF

v_call: TRBV28
cdr3_aa: CASSFFYLSNQPQHF

v_call: TRBV7-9
cdr3_aa: CASSSDKPYEQYF

v_call: TRBV29-1
cdr3_aa: CSVEVGGGDFIRQFF

v_call: TRBV27
cdr3_aa: CASRPGQGAPFREQYF

v_call: TRBV5-4
cdr3_aa: CASSVDRGTWGYTF

v_call: TRBV25-1
cdr3_aa: CASSLLTEAFF

v_call: TRBV6-5
cdr3_aa: CASSYQGTATYEQYF

v_call: TRBV6-4
cdr3_aa: CASSDVDRGPLGDTEAFF

v_call: TRBV7-6
cdr3_aa: CASSLSGLASDNEQFF

v_call: TRBV27
cdr3_aa: CASSLLGTTTEAFF

v_call: TRBV9
cdr3_aa: CASSEGGITTYEQYF

v_call: TRBV6-5
cdr3_aa: CASSYQNGVEQYF

v_call: TRBV7-2
cdr3_aa: CASSLAPSGTDTQYF

v_call: TRBV7-2
cdr3_aa: CASSLGTGRTQPQHF

v_call: TRBV5-1
cdr3_aa: CASSQGTGVPYEQYF

v_call: TRBV7-8
cdr3_aa: CASSLVLALDTQYF

v_call: TRBV27
cdr3_aa: CASSLSVNGWESGNTIYF

v_call: TRBV5-1
cdr3_aa: CASSTPQRTYF

v_call: TRBV25-1
cdr3_aa: CASSESILRQDPYNEQFF

v_call: TRBV27
cdr3_aa: CASSQITSLAEQFF

v_call: TRBV19
cdr3_aa: CASSAWTAAGELFF

v_call: TRBV19
cdr3_aa: CASSVKREAYNEQFF

v_call: TRBV4-1
cdr3_aa: CASSQGWGTTNEKLFF

v_call: TRBV11-2
cdr3_aa: CASSRPPDTQYF

v_call: TRBV2
cdr3_aa: CASPTANTEAFF

v_call: TRBV14
cdr3_aa: CASSLDRVGNEQFF

v_call: TRBV6-1
cdr3_aa: CAIRLAGYNEQFF

v_call: TRBV27
cdr3_aa: CASSVSSGSIYNEQFF

v_call: TRBV2
cdr3_aa: CASSQGTVGPTEQYF

v_call: TRBV9
cdr3_aa: CASSRELAGDNEQFF

v_call: TRBV28
cdr3_aa: CASRTRGGQSPNYGYTF

v_call: TRBV7-9
cdr3_aa: CASSLSGEGSNQPQHF

v_call: TRBV5-6
cdr3_aa: CASSLWVREGSYEQYF

v_call: TRBV7-8
cdr3_aa: CASSSGGTAYEQYF

v_call: TRBV28
cdr3_aa: CASRRPHWEQYF

v_call: TRBV29-1
cdr3_aa: CSALTGYGYTF

v_call: TRBV28
cdr3_aa: CASSLFRVGELFF

v_call: TRBV27
cdr3_aa: CASRPDIIPTGELFF